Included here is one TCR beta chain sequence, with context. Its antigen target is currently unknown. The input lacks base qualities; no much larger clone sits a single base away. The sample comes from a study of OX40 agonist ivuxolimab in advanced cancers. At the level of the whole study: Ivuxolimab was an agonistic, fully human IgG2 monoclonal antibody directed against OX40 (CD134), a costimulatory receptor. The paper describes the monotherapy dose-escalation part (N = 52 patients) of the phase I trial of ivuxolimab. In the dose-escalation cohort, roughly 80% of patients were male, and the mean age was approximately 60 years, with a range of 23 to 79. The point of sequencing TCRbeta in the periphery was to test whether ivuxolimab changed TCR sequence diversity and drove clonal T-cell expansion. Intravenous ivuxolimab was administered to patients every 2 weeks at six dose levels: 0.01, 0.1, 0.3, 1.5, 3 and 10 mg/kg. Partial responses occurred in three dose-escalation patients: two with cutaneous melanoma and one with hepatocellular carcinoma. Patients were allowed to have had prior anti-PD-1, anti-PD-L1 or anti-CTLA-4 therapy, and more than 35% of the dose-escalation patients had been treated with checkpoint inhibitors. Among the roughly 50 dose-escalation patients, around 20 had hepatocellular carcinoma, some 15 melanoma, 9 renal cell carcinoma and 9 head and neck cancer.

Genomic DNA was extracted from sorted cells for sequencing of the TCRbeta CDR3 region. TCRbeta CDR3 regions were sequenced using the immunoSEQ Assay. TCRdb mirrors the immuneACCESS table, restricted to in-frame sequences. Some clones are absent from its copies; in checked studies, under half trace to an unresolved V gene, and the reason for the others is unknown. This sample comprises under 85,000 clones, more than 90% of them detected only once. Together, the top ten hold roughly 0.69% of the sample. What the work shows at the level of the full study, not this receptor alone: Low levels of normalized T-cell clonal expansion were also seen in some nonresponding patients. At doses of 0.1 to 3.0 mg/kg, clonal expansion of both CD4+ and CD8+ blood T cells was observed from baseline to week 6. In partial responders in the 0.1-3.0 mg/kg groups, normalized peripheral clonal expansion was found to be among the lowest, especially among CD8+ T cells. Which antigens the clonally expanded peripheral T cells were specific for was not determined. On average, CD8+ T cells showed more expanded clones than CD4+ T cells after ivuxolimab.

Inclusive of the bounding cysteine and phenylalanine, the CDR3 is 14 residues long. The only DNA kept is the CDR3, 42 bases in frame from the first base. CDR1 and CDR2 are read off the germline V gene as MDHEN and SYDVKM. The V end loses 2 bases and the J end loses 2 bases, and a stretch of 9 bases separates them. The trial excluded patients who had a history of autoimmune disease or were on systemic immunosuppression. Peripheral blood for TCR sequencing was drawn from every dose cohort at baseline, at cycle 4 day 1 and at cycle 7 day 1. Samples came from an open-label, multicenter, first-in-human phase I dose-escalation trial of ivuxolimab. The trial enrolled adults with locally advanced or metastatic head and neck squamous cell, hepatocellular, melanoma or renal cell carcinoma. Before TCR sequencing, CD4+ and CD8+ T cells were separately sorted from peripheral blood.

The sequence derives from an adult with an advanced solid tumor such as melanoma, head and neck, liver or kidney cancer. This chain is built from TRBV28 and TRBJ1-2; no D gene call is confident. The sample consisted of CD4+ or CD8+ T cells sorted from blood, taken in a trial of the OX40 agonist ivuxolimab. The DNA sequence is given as TGTGCCAGCAGTTTAACCGGACCAAACTATGGCTACACCTTC. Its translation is CASSLTGPNYGYTF.